A selection of T cell receptor beta chains follows, all from one sample in a study of shared clonotypes between healthy human individuals. The method was immunoSEQ multiplex PCR; TCRdb's version includes in-frame clones alone and lacks a portion of them. Among fewer than 700,000 clones listed, around 78% were seen once. Sequencing was performed on PBMCs. These receptors were collected from a woman in her 40s in good health. Some clones in this sample may be carry-over from other donors' samples. Each CDR3 is given with its conserved first and last residue. A D gene is named only where the DNA matches it firmly. The listing skips clone size in some rows; elsewhere it reads once, few, many or a size class.

j_call,v_call,d_call,clone_size,cdr3_nt,cdr3_aa
TRBJ2-3,TRBV7-2,TRBD2,once,TGTGCCAGCAGCTTATCCCTTAGGCTAGCGGGAGTTACAGATACGCAGTATTTT,CASSLSLRLAGVTDTQYF
TRBJ2-7,TRBV30,TRBD1,.,TGTGCCTGGAGCAGGGGGCAAAGCTCCTACGAGCAGTACTTC,CAWSRGQSSYEQYF
TRBJ2-1,TRBV6-6,TRBD2,.,TGTGCCAGCAGCCACCTCAGTAGCGGGGGTTACAATGAGCAGTTCTTC,CASSHLSSGGYNEQFF
TRBJ2-2,TRBV2,.,few,TGTGCCAGCAGTGAAACCGGGACTGACACCGGGGAGCTGTTTTTT,CASSETGTDTGELFF
TRBJ1-5,TRBV30,.,.,TGTGCCTGGAGTGTTGGGGGGCTCGATCAGCCCCAGCATTTT,CAWSVGGLDQPQHF
TRBJ1-4,TRBV7-9,.,once,TGTGCCAGCACCCTAGTCGGGGGATCTAATGAAAAACTGTTTTTT,CASTLVGGSNEKLFF
TRBJ2-7,TRBV4-1,TRBD1,.,TGCGCCAGCAGCCACCGGGACAGGGAATGGGACGAGCAGTACTTC,CASSHRDREWDEQYF
TRBJ2-1,TRBV29-1,.,.,TGCAGCGTTGAGCTAGACCCCACCAATGAGCAGTTCTTC,CSVELDPTNEQFF
TRBJ1-1,TRBV27,.,.,TGTGCCAGCAGTTTACAGGGGTTGACCGAAGCTTTCTTT,CASSLQGLTEAFF
TRBJ2-7,TRBV11-1,TRBD1,once,TGTGCCAGCGGGACCTCCGGGACAGCGGACTCCCCCTACGAGCAGTACTTC,CASGTSGTADSPYEQYF
TRBJ2-7,TRBV7-2,.,.,TGTGCCAGCAGCTTCTCCAGGGAGGCCTACGAGCAGTACTTC,CASSFSREAYEQYF
TRBJ1-1,TRBV5-1,TRBD1,.,TGCGCCAGCAGCCTACAGGGGGTCCTGCTAGAAGCTTTCTTT,CASSLQGVLLEAFF
TRBJ1-1,TRBV5-4,.,.,TGTGCCAGCAGCCATACCCAGACAGTGAACACTGAAGCTTTCTTT,CASSHTQTVNTEAFF
TRBJ1-1,TRBV29-1,.,.,TGCAGCGTTGATAAAGAAGGGATTGGGACCACTGAAGCTTTCTTT,CSVDKEGIGTTEAFF
TRBJ2-2,TRBV28,.,few,TGTGCCAGCAGTGGGGCGTTGGCCGGGGAGCTGTTTTTT,CASSGALAGELFF
TRBJ2-2,TRBV18,TRBD1,.,TGTGCCAGCTCACCGACAGGGGGCGCCACCGGGGAGCTGTTTTTT,CASSPTGGATGELFF
TRBJ2-7,TRBV7-2,TRBD2,.,TGTGCCAGCAGCCAGGGGGGGTCTAGCGGGAGGGCCTGGGCCTACGAGCAGTACTTC,CASSQGGSSGRAWAYEQYF
TRBJ2-2,TRBV4-3,.,.,TGCGCCAGCAGCCAACTTTGGGGAGCGAACACCGGGGAGCTGTTTTTT,CASSQLWGANTGELFF
TRBJ1-1,TRBV6-5,.,.,TGTGCCAGCAGCAACCCACCAGGGAACACTGAAGCTTTCTTT,CASSNPPGNTEAFF
TRBJ1-2,TRBV5-6,.,.,TGTGCCAGCAGACGGATCAGCGTTGGCTATGGCTACACCTTC,CASRRISVGYGYTF
TRBJ1-6,TRBV30,TRBD1,.,TGTGCCTGGACCCCCAGGGGGACTCTTCATTCACCCCTCCACTTT,CAWTPRGTLHSPLHF
TRBJ2-6,TRBV5-4,.,.,TGTGCCAGCAGCCTCTTTGGGGCCAACGTCCTGACTTTC,CASSLFGANVLTF
TRBJ2-1,TRBV7-3,TRBD2,few,TGTGCCAGCAGCTCGGGACTAGAGGTCAATGAGCAGTTCTTC,CASSSGLEVNEQFF
TRBJ2-7,TRBV7-2,TRBD1,.,TGTGCCAGCAGCCCTCTCAGGGGGACCGGTGGCGAGCAGTACTTC,CASSPLRGTGGEQYF
TRBJ2-5,TRBV5-4,.,.,TGTGCCAGCAGCGCGGACACTTTGGAGACCCAGTACTTC,CASSADTLETQYF
TRBJ2-5,TRBV15,.,.,TGTGCCACCAGCAGAGATAATGGACAACAAGAGACCCAGTACTTC,CATSRDNGQQETQYF
TRBJ2-1,TRBV18,.,.,TGTGCCAGCTCACCTGACTACGAGGGTGAGCAGTTCTTC,CASSPDYEGEQFF
TRBJ2-6,TRBV5-1,TRBD1,.,TGCGCCAGCAGGTCGGGACAGGGTCCTGTGTCTGGGGCCAACGTCCTGACTTTC,CASRSGQGPVSGANVLTF
TRBJ1-1,TRBV7-9,.,.,TGTGCCAGCAGACAGGGTGGGGGTCCGAAAGCTTTCTTT,CASRQGGGPKAFF
TRBJ2-7,TRBV11-2,.,.,TGTGCCAGCAGCTTAGCCCTAGGGGCAGGATGGTCCTACGAGCAGTACTTC,CASSLALGAGWSYEQYF
TRBJ1-4,TRBV15,.,few,TGTGCCACCAGCCCCTCGGGGTTTTTTGAAAAACTGTTTTTT,CATSPSGFFEKLFF
TRBJ1-2,TRBV28,TRBD1,.,TGTGCCAGCAGTTCCTCCGGACAGGGGGCGGGCGGCTACACCTTC,CASSSSGQGAGGYTF
TRBJ1-4,TRBV28,.,once,TGTGCCAGCAGGGTGGGACAAAGGAATGAAAAACTGTTTTTT,CASRVGQRNEKLFF
TRBJ1-1,TRBV5-1,.,.,TGCGCCAGCAGCTTGGTTCCGGGGGGCACTGAAGCTTTCTTT,CASSLVPGGTEAFF
TRBJ2-3,TRBV5-1,.,.,TGCGCCAGCAGCTTGGATGGCGGGACTAGCACAGATACGCAGTATTTT,CASSLDGGTSTDTQYF
TRBJ2-7,TRBV27,TRBD1,.,TGTGCCAGCAGAAAATCAGGGGGCTACGAGCAGTACTTC,CASRKSGGYEQYF
TRBJ2-7,TRBV28,TRBD1,.,TGTGCCAGCAGTTGGGACAGATTAGAATTC,CASSWDRLEF
TRBJ1-2,TRBV27,.,.,TGTGCCAGCAGTCACGGAGGACAGACCTATGGCTACACCTTC,CASSHGGQTYGYTF
TRBJ2-7,TRBV4-2,.,.,TGTGCCAGCAGCCAGTCCCTTGGGGCGGGGTCCTACGAGCAGTACTTC,CASSQSLGAGSYEQYF
TRBJ2-1,TRBV29-1,TRBD2,.,TGCAGCATTGTCGATCATTACACGCCGGGAGGCCCGAATGAGCAGTTCTTC,CSIVDHYTPGGPNEQFF
TRBJ1-1,TRBV7-2,TRBD1,.,TGTGCCAGCAGCTGGCGACAGGGCCGAGACACTGAAGCTTTCTTT,CASSWRQGRDTEAFF
TRBJ1-2,TRBV29-1,.,.,TGCAGCGTTGAAGTTGAGCAGGGCTACACCTTC,CSVEVEQGYTF
TRBJ2-5,TRBV9,.,.,TGTGCCAGCAGCGTCCGGGAGCTGGGGACCCAGTACTTC,CASSVRELGTQYF